The 9 T cell receptor beta chains reported below all come from one sample, sequenced in a study of identical twins. TCRdb ran MiXCR on the 5' RACE reads and lists one entry per CDR3 protein. Among approximately 490,000 distinct CDR3 sequences listed, about 20% were seen once. This same sample was also taken into another study, of yellow fever vaccine responses in identical twins.

What was sequenced was CD4+ T cells sorted from blood. The receptors shown here come from a young woman in good health.

This clonotype was seen repeatedly, ten times or more. This chain joins TRBV7-2 and TRBJ1-2; D is uncertain. The germline gives CDR1 SGHTA, CDR2 FQGNSA. This CDR3 comprises 12 residues. The ends were cut back, 2 bases at V and 4 bases at J, with 5 bases in the middle. Here the CDR3 DNA reads TGTGCCAGCAGCTTATCTGGCTATGGCTACACCTTC. It is translated as CASSLSGYGYTF. The complete variable domain, with remaining parts taken from reference TRBV7-2 and TRBJ1-2, reads GAGVSQSPSNKVTEKGKDVELRCDPISGHTALYWYRQSLGQGLEFLIYFQGNSAPDKSGLPSDRFSAERTGGSVSTLTIQRTQQEDSAVYLCASSLSGYGYTFGSGTRLTVV.

The genes are TRBV10-2 and TRBJ2-5; 7 bases agree with TRBD2. V lost 3 bases, J lost 5 bases, and 6 bases stayed unmatched. This CDR3 comprises 14 residues. Germline values: CDR1 WSHSY, CDR2 SAAADI. CDR3 amino acids: CASSERRGGETQYF. Here the CDR3 DNA reads TGCGCCAGCAGTGAACGGCGGGGAGGGGAGACCCAGTACTTC.

For the CDR3, the DNA is TGTGCCACCAGCAGAGTACTAGCGGGGAGGAGAATAACCGGGGAGCTGTTTTTT. Protein product: CATSRVLAGRRITGELFF. This chain uses TRBV15 with TRBJ2-2; 10 positions match TRBD2. CDR3 length: 18 residues. In germline, CDR1 is LNHNV, CDR2 YYDKDF (reference sequence). The trim removed 1 base at V and 5 bases at J, leaving 10 bases unmatched.

J is TRBJ2-2 and V is TRBV12-3 or TRBV12-4; 8 bases are a match to TRBD2. The CDR3 extends over 15 amino acids. Trimming removed 6 bases from V and 5 bases from J; junction bases left unmatched: 8. As DNA, the CDR3 is TGTGCCAGCAGAACCGGGGGGGCGGGAACCGGGGAGCTGTTTTTT. Its translation is CASRTGGAGTGELFF.

This clonotype was seen more than once but under ten times. The chain combines TRBV6-2 or TRBV6-3 with TRBJ2-7, with TRBD2 identical over 9 bases. The CDR3 has 15 amino acids. Per the germline V gene, CDR1 is MNHEY and CDR2 is SVGEGT. J gave up 2 bases and V 6 bases, and 8 bases lay outside the gene matches. As DNA, the CDR3 is TGTGCCAGCAGCACAGAAAGACTAGCGGCCTACGAGCAGTACTTC. Translated, it gives CASSTERLAAYEQYF.

The genes are TRBV7-2 and TRBJ2-2; D gene uncertain. The CDR3 extends over 15 amino acids. Germline-derived CDR1 and CDR2 are SGHTA and FQGNSA. V was shortened by 6 bases and J by 6 bases, with 17 bases between the two germline ends. The CDR3 sequence: CASSLTPRSSGELFF. The CDR3 coding sequence is TGTGCCAGCAGTCTAACCCCTAGAAGCTCCGGGGAGCTGTTTTTT.

This clonotype was observed a few times. This rearrangement joins TRBV20-1 to TRBJ1-2; TRBD1 aligns across 7 bases. The CDR3 sequence is 14 residues long. The V and J ends lost 3 bases and 4 bases, in that order; junction bases with no gene match: 8. The germline V gene encodes CDR1 DFQATT and CDR2 SNEGSKA (reference sequence). For the CDR3, the DNA is TGCAGTGCTAGGGGGACAGAATGGGGCTATGGCTACACCTTC. This translates into CSARGTEWGYGYTF.

This rearrangement joins TRBV10-3 to TRBJ2-1, with D possibly matching TRBD2 (6 bases). Germline V gene data show CDR1 as ENHRY and CDR2 as SYGVKD. The V and J ends lost 3 bases and 0 bases respectively, with 12 bases between them. This CDR3 has 16 residues. The CDR3 reads CAISDRDSFSYNEQFF. CDR3 DNA sequence: TGTGCCATCAGTGACCGGGACTCCTTCTCCTACAATGAGCAGTTCTTC.

Points on this clonotype: A read error is possible here, since a much larger clone lies one base away. This chain uses TRBV2 with TRBJ2-1; the match to TRBD2 covers 16 bases. Germline loops: CDR1 SNHLY, CDR2 FYNNEI. This CDR3 has 17 amino acids. CDR3 bases: TGTGCCATCAGTCCCGGGACTAGCGGGAGGGTTTACAATGAGCAGTTCTTC. The encoded protein is CAISPGTSGRVYNEQFF.